This TCR beta chain originates from a study of read filtering for tumor transcriptome and immune sequencing. The CDR3 extends over 14 amino acids. V was trimmed by 2 bases and J by 0 bases, leaving 8 bases between them. Germline V gene data show CDR1 as DFQATT and CDR2 as SNEGSKA (reference sequence). This library used roughly 400 ng RNA and molecular barcoded adaptors spanning alpha/delta and beta/gamma chains. TCRdb re-called the reads through MiXCR, storing one row per CDR3 protein. The repertoire holds approximately 40,000 distinct CDR3 sequences, around 13% seen once, with around a quarter in the top ten. This clonotype came up many times.

Source material: a population of CD138-negative cells sorted from bone marrow. The chain carries TRBV20-1 and TRBJ1-5; D is unclear. The sequence came from a donor at least 40 years old with multiple myeloma. DNA of the CDR3: TGCAGTGCTAGACCTCCAGATAGCAATCAGCCCCAGCATTTT. Translation: CSARPPDSNQPQHF.